The next 18 T cell receptor beta chains were all read from a single sample in a study of STAT3 mutations in large granular lymphocyte leukemia. Study-wide results and limits: Every T-cell large granular lymphocyte leukemia patient had at least one immunodominant TCR beta clonotype.

The data were produced by immunoSEQ multiplex PCR, yet TCRdb's version contains in-frame clones alone and is incomplete. The sample consists of approximately 27,000 clones, roughly 80% of them appearing once. No antigen is known for these receptors. Material for sequencing was peripheral blood mononuclear cells. The origin of the receptors is a woman in her fifties or sixties with T-cell large granular lymphocyte leukemia. Some clones in this sample may be carry-over from other donors' samples.

The chain employs TRBV29-1 and TRBJ1-1; possibly TRBD1 for D (5 bases). This CDR3 comprises 12 residues. Germline loops: CDR1 SQVTM, CDR2 ANQGSEA. V lost 7 bases, J lost 4 bases, and 13 bases lay in between. CDR3 protein: CSGLRDGTEAFF. The CDR3 region has the DNA TGCAGCGGGTTAAGGGACGGCACTGAAGCTTTCTTT.

The chain couples TRBV5-4 to TRBJ2-5, with TRBD1 matching 8 bases. CDR1 is SGHNT and CDR2 is YYREEE in the germline V gene (reference sequence). This CDR3 spans 13 amino acids. V dropped 0 bases and J dropped 5; count of bases not matched to a gene: 0. DNA for the CDR3: TGTGCCAGCAGCTTGGACAGGGGGGAGACCCAGTACTTC. It specifies CASSLDRGETQYF.

The J gene is TRBJ2-3, the V gene TRBV13; 13 nucleotides agree with TRBD2. V lost 4 bases, J lost 0 bases, and 10 bases stayed unmatched. The CDR3 length is 19 residues. CDR1 PRHDT and CDR2 FYEKMQ come from the germline V gene (reference sequence). This chain's CDR3 is CASSSRTSGSWVSTDTQYF. CDR3 DNA: TGTGCCAGCAGCTCCCGGACTAGCGGGAGTTGGGTGAGCACAGATACGCAGTATTTT.

This CDR3 is CASSLRPDGDTQYF. CDR3 nucleotides: TGTGCCAGCAGTTTACGGCCGGATGGGGATACGCAGTATTTT. The chain joins TRBV27 to TRBJ2-3, with D unclear. V lost 2 bases, J lost 6 bases, and 12 bases lay in between. The CDR3 is made up of 14 amino acids. Germline V gene lookup returns CDR1 MNHEY and CDR2 SMNVEV (reference sequence).

The J gene is TRBJ2-2, the V gene TRBV18; 8 nucleotides match TRBD2. Trimming removed 4 bases from V and 5 bases from J; junction bases left unmatched: 18. Germline V gives CDR1 KGHSH, CDR2 LQKENI. The CDR3 runs 19 residues. CDR3 coding DNA: TGTGCCAGCTCACAAGTCGGGACTAGTCAATTAAGGTGGACCGGGGAGCTGTTTTTT. Translating gives CASSQVGTSQLRWTGELFF.

CDR3 region: CASSQEPLGSSYEQYF. The CDR3, as DNA: TGCGCCAGCAGCCAAGAGCCACTAGGAAGCTCCTACGAGCAGTACTTC. This rearrangement joins TRBV4-1 to TRBJ2-7, with TRBD2 as a possible D gene (5 bases). CDR3 size: 16 residues. The germline gives CDR1 MGHRA, CDR2 YSYEKL. V was cut by 0 bases and J by 0 bases, with 12 bases left in between.

The rearrangement joins TRBV28 to TRBJ2-1; 11 bases map to TRBD1. This CDR3 is 15 amino acids long. Trimming removed 10 bases from V and 3 bases from J; junction bases left unmatched: 8. Germline V gene sequence: CDR1 MDHEN, CDR2 SYDVKM. The CDR3 nucleotides are TGTGCCATTACTTCCGGGACAGGGGGCTACAATGAGCAGTTCTTC. Its translation is CAITSGTGGYNEQFF.

The J gene is TRBJ1-5, the V gene TRBV27; TRBD1 agrees at 7 bases. The CDR3 length is 12 residues. Per the germline V gene, CDR1 is MNHEY and CDR2 is SMNVEV (reference sequence). The junction had 9 bases not matched to a gene; V was cut back by 10 bases and J by 9 bases. In nucleotides, the CDR3 is TGTGCCACGGGACAGCACCTAGGGCCCCAGCATTTT. The encoded protein is CATGQHLGPQHF.

The chain couples TRBV19 to TRBJ1-5; D is uncertain. With 3 bases removed from V and 0 bases from J, the gap between germline ends came to 6 bases. Germline CDR1 and CDR2: LNHDA and SQIVND (reference sequence). The CDR3 sequence is 14 residues long. CDR3 DNA: TGTGCCAGTAGTATGATTGGTAGCAATCAGCCCCAGCATTTT. It yields the protein CASSMIGSNQPQHF. The whole variable domain, filled in from reference TRBV19 and TRBJ1-5, reads DGGITQSPKYLFRKEGQNVTLSCEQNLNHDAMYWYRQDPGQGLRLIYYSQIVNDFQKGDIAEGYSVSREKKESFPLTVTSAQKNPTAFYLCASSMIGSNQPQHFGDGTRLSIL.

The chain uses TRBV5-4 and TRBJ1-1; 12 bases are a match to TRBD1. Germline trimming cut 3 bases from V and 9 bases from J; bases unmatched to any gene: 6. The CDR3 is 14 amino acids. The germline gives CDR1 SGHNT, CDR2 YYREEE (reference sequence). DNA for the CDR3: TGTGCCAGCAGCTGGGGACAGGGGGCTTTACAAGCTTTCTTT. This gives the protein CASSWGQGALQAFF.

This sequence joins TRBV7-2 and TRBJ2-3, with 9 positions matching TRBD2. This CDR3 has 16 residues. The germline gives CDR1 SGHTA, CDR2 FQGNSA. The V gene end was trimmed by 9 bases and the J gene end by 0 bases; junction bases not matched to a gene: 10. CDR3 amino acids: CASGSGRSRSTDTQYF. DNA of the CDR3: TGTGCCAGTGGCAGCGGGAGGTCTAGGAGCACAGATACGCAGTATTTT. The full variable domain, rest sourced from reference TRBV7-2 and TRBJ2-3, is GAGVSQSPSNKVTEKGKDVELRCDPISGHTALYWYRQSLGQGLEFLIYFQGNSAPDKSGLPSDRFSAERTGGSVSTLTIQRTQQEDSAVYLCASGSGRSRSTDTQYFGPGTRLTVL.

This clone was detected only a few times. The genes are TRBV7-9 and TRBJ1-4; the D is unclear. V gave up 5 bases and J gave up 3 bases, with 10 bases separating them. The CDR3 is made up of 14 amino acids. Germline V lookup: CDR1 SEHNR, CDR2 FQNEAQ (reference sequence). The CDR3 DNA is TGTGCCAGCAGCCTTGGAGGGTCTAATGAAAAACTGTTTTTT. It specifies CASSLGGSNEKLFF.

The CDR3 reads CASSDSGGVGTDTQYF. The DNA for the CDR3 is TGTGCCAGCTCGGATTCAGGGGGTGTTGGCACAGATACGCAGTATTTT. The chain couples TRBV18 to TRBJ2-3; TRBD1 agrees at 7 bases. Per the germline V gene, CDR1 is KGHSH and CDR2 is LQKENI. CDR3 length: 16 residues. J gave up 1 base and V 6 bases, and 10 bases lay outside the gene matches.

V usage is TRBV2 and J usage is TRBJ1-1; D uncertain. The length of the CDR3 is 13 residues. The V end lost 6 bases, the J end lost 3 bases, and 11 bases lay between the germline ends. Germline V gene sequence: CDR1 SNHLY, CDR2 FYNNEI. CDR3 protein: CASRPRWDTEAFF. CDR3 coding DNA: TGTGCCAGCAGGCCCAGGTGGGACACTGAAGCTTTCTTT.

The chain is built from TRBV27 and TRBJ2-7; no clear D gene. Deletions cut 6 bases from V and 9 bases from J, with 18 bases between. Germline values: CDR1 MNHEY, CDR2 SMNVEV (reference sequence). The length of the CDR3 is 13 residues. CDR3 DNA sequence: TGTGCCAGCAGCCCGCTCCTGGGCTCCGCGCAGTACTTC. It specifies CASSPLLGSAQYF.

The chain recombines TRBV27 with TRBJ1-1; D might be TRBD1 (5 bases). The CDR3 sequence is 14 residues long. The V end was cut by 3 bases, the J end by 1 base, with 9 bases between. CDR1 and CDR2 from the germline V gene are MNHEY and SMNVEV (reference sequence). The DNA for the CDR3 is TGTGCCAGCAGTTTTTCCGGGGGGAACACTGAAGCTTTCTTT. Its protein is CASSFSGGNTEAFF.

The chain employs TRBV27 and TRBJ2-7; D not resolved. This CDR3 comprises 16 residues. Trimming took off 6 bases at V and 7 bases at J, with 25 bases between the two ends. Germline V gene sequence: CDR1 MNHEY, CDR2 SMNVEV (reference sequence). The CDR3 region is CASSPTFGPRIGEQYF. CDR3 nucleotide sequence: TGTGCCAGCAGCCCTACCTTTGGACCTCGGATAGGAGAGCAGTACTTC.

This clone was observed a single time. The DNA for the CDR3 is TGTGCCAGCAGCGAGGGACGGTTTTATGGCTACACCTTC. Amino acids: CASSEGRFYGYTF. The chain links TRBV16 to TRBJ1-2; tentative D call: TRBD1 (5 bases). The CDR3 runs 13 residues. Per germline, CDR1 KGHSY and CDR2 FQNENV. V was clipped by 5 bases and J by 5 bases, with 12 bases between them. The variable domain in full, completed from reference TRBV16 and TRBJ1-2, reads GEEVAQTPKHLVRGEGQKAKLYCAPIKGHSYVFWYQQVLKNEFKFLISFQNENVFDETGMPKERFSAKCLPNSPCSLEIQATKLEDSAVYFCASSEGRFYGYTFGSGTRLTVV.